The T cell receptor beta chain described here comes from a study of response to subunit inactivated influenza vaccine. As to this clonotype: Its specificity is not known.

This CDR3 spans 11 amino acids. Germline CDR1 reads SQVTM; CDR2 reads ANQGSEA. The ends were cut back, 4 bases at V and 5 bases at J, with 5 bases in the middle. Study-level points and caveats: New T cells are recruited in small numbers by each seasonal influenza vaccination, according to the authors' suggestion.

Via MiXCR, TCRdb re-called the RT-PCR reads, giving one row per CDR3 protein. Among more than 450,000 distinct CDR3 sequences listed, 7.6% were seen once. Sequenced here: PBMCs from blood, sampled around 25 months after vaccination. The sequence was collected from a man aged 50 to 69 who received an inactivated influenza vaccine. The chain links TRBV29-1 to TRBJ2-2; D not certain. CDR3 DNA sequence: TGCAGCGTTGGAAGTACCGGGGAGCTGTTTTTT. Translation: CSVGSTGELFF.